The clone carrying this TCR beta chain was seen only a few times. Antigen: not known. In germline, CDR1 is SNHLY, CDR2 FYNNEI. J gave up 4 bases and V 8 bases, and 6 bases lay outside the gene matches. This CDR3 has 15 residues. This entry belongs to a study of beta chain features in type 1 diabetes. General study findings and limits: Healthy donors had naive, central memory and Treg TCRB repertoires that appeared less similar than those seen among patients.

The sequenced template was cDNA made from the entire isolated RNA. Sequenced by immunoSEQ multiplex PCR; TCRdb stores in-frame clones only, minus some. The table has hundreds of thousands of clones, 15% to 20% seen once. A single heparinised blood sample, averaging approximately 100 mL, was obtained per donor. Sorted CD4+ subsets: naive, central memory, regulatory, stem cell-like memory (CD45RO/CCR7/CD25/CD127/CD95/CD27 panel). Every sorted population was more than 95% pure. This rearrangement joins TRBV2 to TRBJ2-4; 12 bases fit TRBD2. What was sequenced was naive CD4+ T cells from blood. This clonotype was obtained from a woman aged 18-30 years in good health. This CDR3 is CASSPTSGGKNIQYF. In DNA, the CDR3 is TGTGCCAGCTCCCCGACTAGCGGGGGTAAAAACATTCAGTACTTC. The variable domain in full, with the rest retrieved from reference TRBV2 and TRBJ2-4, is EPEVTQTPSHQVTQMGQEVILRCVPISNHLYFYWYRQILGQKVEFLVSFYNNEISEKSEIFDDQFSVERPDGSNFTLKIRSTKLEDSAMYFCASSPTSGGKNIQYFGAGTRLSVL.